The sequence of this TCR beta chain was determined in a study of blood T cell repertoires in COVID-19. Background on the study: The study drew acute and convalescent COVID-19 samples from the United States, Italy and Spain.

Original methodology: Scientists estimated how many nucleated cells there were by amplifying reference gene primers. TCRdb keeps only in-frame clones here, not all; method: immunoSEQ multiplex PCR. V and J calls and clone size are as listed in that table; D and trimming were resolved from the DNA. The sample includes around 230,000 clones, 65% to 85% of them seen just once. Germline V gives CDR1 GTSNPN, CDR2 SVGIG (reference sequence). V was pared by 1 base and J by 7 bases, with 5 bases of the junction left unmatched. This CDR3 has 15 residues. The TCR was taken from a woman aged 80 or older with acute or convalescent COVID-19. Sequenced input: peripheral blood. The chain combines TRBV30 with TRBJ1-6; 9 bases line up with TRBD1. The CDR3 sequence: CAWSAQGAGNSPLHF. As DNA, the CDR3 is TGTGCCTGGAGTGCACAGGGGGCTGGGAATTCACCCCTCCACTTT. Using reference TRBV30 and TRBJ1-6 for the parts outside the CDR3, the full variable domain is SQTIHQWPATLVQPVGSPLSLECTVEGTSNPNLYWYRQAAGRGLQLLFYSVGIGQISSEVPQNLSASRPQDRQFILSSKKLLLSDSGFYLCAWSAQGAGNSPLHFGNGTRLTVT.